This T cell receptor (beta chain) is drawn from a study of T cells in Graves' hyperthyroidism and ophthalmopathy. General study points: Ophthalmopathy was identified by the model a median roughly 6.5 months ahead of onset.

Hyperthyroidism in the patients, aged 18 to 65, was newly diagnosed and under 2 months in duration. Exclusions: uncontrolled infection, other autoimmune disease, pregnancy, lactation. Isolation of PBMCs was performed on around 9.8 ml fresh peripheral blood. Template material for amplifying TCR beta CDR3 regions consisted of RNA transcripts. HTBI primers were used for first-round RT-PCR of the TCR CDR3. TCRdb itself ran the multiplex PCR reads through MiXCR, one entry per CDR3 protein. The sample yields under 800,000 distinct CDR3 sequences, approximately 14% seen once. The sample holds many counts of this clonotype. The antigen is unknown. Germline-derived CDR1 and CDR2 are DFQATT and SNEGSKA (reference sequence). CDR3 length: 14 residues. The ends were cut back, 4 bases at V and 2 bases at J, with 14 bases in the middle.

The receptor comes from a woman between 18 and 29 years old with Graves' hyperthyroidism. Sequencing was performed on blood. V usage is TRBV20-1 and J usage is TRBJ2-5; D remains unclear. The CDR3 DNA is TGCAGTGCTACTAGGCCGACCGGACAAGAGACCCAGTACTTC. It is translated as CSATRPTGQETQYF.